These T cell receptor beta chains were read from a single sample in a study of blood T cell repertoires in COVID-19. Generated by immunoSEQ multiplex PCR, the TCRdb table keeps only in-frame clones and is missing some. Here the sample spans over 250,000 clones, around 89% being singletons. The sample comprised peripheral blood. These receptors were collected from a man between 60 and 75 years old who had recovered from COVID-19. Both conserved end residues are part of each CDR3. D genes are given only for firm matches. Clone size is shown for a subset of rows, as once, few, many or a class of expanded clone.

abundance,v_gene,d_gene,j_gene,CDR3aa,CDR3nt
-,TRBV11-2,TRBD1,TRBJ2-2,CASSGTGTTGELFF,TGTGCCAGCAGCGGGACAGGGACGACCGGGGAGCTGTTTTTT
-,TRBV6-5,TRBD1,TRBJ2-1,CASRTGQGINEQFF,TGTGCCAGCAGGACGGGACAGGGAATTAATGAGCAGTTCTTC
-,TRBV10-3,-,TRBJ1-5,CAISESPGAGQPQHF,TGTGCCATCAGTGAGTCCCCAGGGGCCGGACAGCCCCAGCATTTT
-,TRBV11-2,-,TRBJ1-1,CASSLVPGRLAFF,TGTGCCAGCAGCTTAGTTCCAGGGCGGCTCGCTTTCTTT
-,TRBV5-4,-,TRBJ2-7,CASSLVGEQYF,TGTGCCAGCAGCTTGGTCGGGGAGCAGTACTTC
once,TRBV4-1,TRBD1,TRBJ1-1,CASSQAFDRVTEAFF,TGCGCCAGCAGCCAAGCCTTCGACAGGGTCACTGAAGCTTTCTTT
-,TRBV6-4,-,TRBJ2-7,CASSDSKKNPTRQLQMYEQYF,TGTGCCAGCAGTGACTCAAAAAAAAACCCTACTCGACAGCTACAAATGTACGAGCAGTACTTC
-,TRBV5-1,TRBD1,TRBJ1-2,CASSLPGTGGSYGYTF,TGCGCCAGCAGCTTGCCTGGGACAGGGGGAAGCTATGGCTACACCTTC
-,TRBV19,-,TRBJ2-1,CASGHNEQFF,TGTGCCAGTGGCCACAATGAGCAGTTCTTC
-,TRBV10-3,TRBD2,TRBJ2-1,CAISEETSGVYNEQFF,TGTGCCATCAGTGAGGAGACTAGCGGGGTCTACAATGAGCAGTTCTTC
-,TRBV30,TRBD2,TRBJ2-1,CAWSPGGSGHNEQFF,TGTGCCTGGAGTCCGGGGGGTAGCGGTCACAATGAGCAGTTCTTC
-,TRBV7-3,-,TRBJ2-1,CASSSAQGGSYNEQFF,TGTGCCAGCAGCTCCGCCCAGGGGGGTTCCTACAATGAGCAGTTCTTC
-,TRBV19,-,TRBJ1-3,CASRNTGFSGNTIYF,TGTGCCAGTAGAAACACGGGATTCTCTGGAAACACCATATATTTT
-,TRBV25-1,-,TRBJ1-6,CASSDLQGYNSPLHF,TGTGCCAGCAGTGACCTACAGGGATATAATTCACCCCTCCACTTT
-,TRBV2,-,TRBJ1-1,CASNGGSNWNTEAFF,TGTGCCAGCAATGGGGGCAGCAATTGGAACACTGAAGCTTTCTTT
few,TRBV5-3,-,TRBJ1-6,CARSTGPTTPYNSPLHF,TGTGCCAGAAGCACTGGCCCGACAACGCCCTATAATTCACCCCTCCACTTT
-,TRBV4-2,TRBD2,TRBJ2-3,CASSQGTSGVTDTQYF,TGTGCCAGCAGCCAGGGGACTAGCGGGGTCACAGATACGCAGTATTTT
-,TRBV9,TRBD1,TRBJ2-5,CASNRQGQETQYF,TGTGCCAGCAACAGACAGGGTCAAGAGACCCAGTACTTC
once,TRBV27,-,TRBJ1-2,CASSSPGAGTNYGYTF,TGTGCCAGCAGTTCACCAGGAGCAGGGACAAACTATGGCTACACCTTC
-,TRBV6-4,-,TRBJ1-1,CASSERGLNTEAFF,TGTGCCAGCAGTGAAAGGGGCTTGAACACTGAAGCTTTCTTT
-,TRBV9,-,TRBJ2-5,CASSVSGDPGLPQYF,TGTGCCAGCAGCGTGTCGGGGGACCCGGGTTTGCCCCAGTACTTC
few,TRBV5-1,-,TRBJ2-3,CASSHPPGDLIYTDTQYF,TGCGCCAGCAGCCACCCTCCAGGTGACCTTATATACACAGATACGCAGTATTTT
-,TRBV5-4,-,TRBJ2-4,CASSPRDKNIQYF,TGTGCCAGCAGCCCGCGAGATAAAAACATTCAGTACTTC
-,TRBV7-8,TRBD1,TRBJ1-5,CASSPGGGQPQHF,TGTGCCAGCAGCCCAGGGGGAGGTCAGCCCCAGCATTTT
-,TRBV5-1,TRBD1,TRBJ2-4,CASSLEGGARNIQYF,TGCGCCAGCAGCTTGGAAGGGGGCGCGAGAAACATTCAGTACTTC
few,TRBV9,-,TRBJ1-1,CASSVGVALGNTEAFF,TGTGCCAGCAGCGTAGGTGTAGCTCTGGGGAACACTGAAGCTTTCTTT
-,TRBV5-1,TRBD1,TRBJ2-3,CASSPPTGRGDTQYF,TGCGCCAGCAGCCCACCGACAGGGCGTGGAGATACGCAGTATTTT
few,TRBV12-5,TRBD1,TRBJ1-1,CASGLGTGEAFF,TGTGCTAGTGGTTTAGGGACAGGTGAAGCTTTCTTT
-,TRBV5-4,TRBD1,TRBJ2-3,CASSRPDRGFSADTQYF,TGTGCCAGCAGTCGACCGGACAGGGGGTTCTCAGCAGATACGCAGTATTTT
once,TRBV3-1/TRBV3-2,TRBD1,TRBJ2-5,CASSQRTGVETQYF,TGTGCCAGCAGCCAAAGGACAGGGGTGGAGACCCAGTACTTC